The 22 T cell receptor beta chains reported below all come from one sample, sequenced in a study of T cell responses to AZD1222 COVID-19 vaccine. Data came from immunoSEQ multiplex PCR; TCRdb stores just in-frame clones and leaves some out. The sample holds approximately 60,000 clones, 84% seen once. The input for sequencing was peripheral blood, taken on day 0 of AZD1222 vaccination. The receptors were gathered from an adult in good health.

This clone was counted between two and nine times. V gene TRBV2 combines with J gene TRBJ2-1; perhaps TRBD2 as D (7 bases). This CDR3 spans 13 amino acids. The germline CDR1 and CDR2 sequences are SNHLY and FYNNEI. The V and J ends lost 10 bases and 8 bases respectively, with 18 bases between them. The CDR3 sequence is CATLLSGGDEQFF. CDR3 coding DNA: TGTGCCACCCTCCTTTCGGGGGGCGATGAGCAGTTCTTC.

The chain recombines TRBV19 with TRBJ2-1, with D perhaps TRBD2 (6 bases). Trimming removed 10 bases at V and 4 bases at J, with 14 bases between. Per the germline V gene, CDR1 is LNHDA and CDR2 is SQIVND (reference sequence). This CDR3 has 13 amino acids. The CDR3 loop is CATKTGEYNEQFF. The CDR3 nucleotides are TGTGCCACGAAGACGGGGGAATACAATGAGCAGTTCTTC.

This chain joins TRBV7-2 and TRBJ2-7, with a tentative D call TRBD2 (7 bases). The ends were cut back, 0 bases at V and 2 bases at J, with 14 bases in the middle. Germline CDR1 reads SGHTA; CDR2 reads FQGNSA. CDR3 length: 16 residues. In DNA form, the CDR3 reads TGTGCCAGCAGCTTAGCGCTGCGGGGGCGCGCCTACGAGCAGTACTTC. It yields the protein CASSLALRGRAYEQYF.

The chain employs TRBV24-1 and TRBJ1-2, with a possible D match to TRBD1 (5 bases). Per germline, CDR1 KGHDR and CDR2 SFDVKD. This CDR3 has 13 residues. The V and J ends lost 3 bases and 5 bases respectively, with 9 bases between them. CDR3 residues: CATSDAGTYGYTF. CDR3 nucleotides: TGTGCCACCAGTGATGCTGGGACGTATGGCTACACCTTC.

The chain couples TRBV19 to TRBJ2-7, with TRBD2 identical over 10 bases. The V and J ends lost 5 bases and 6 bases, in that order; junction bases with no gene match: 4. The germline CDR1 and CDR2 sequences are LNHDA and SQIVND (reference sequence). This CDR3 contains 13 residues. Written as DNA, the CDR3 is TGTGCCAGTAGTCTTAGGACTAGCGGCGAGCAGTACTTC. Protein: CASSLRTSGEQYF. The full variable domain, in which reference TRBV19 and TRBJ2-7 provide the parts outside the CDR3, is DGGITQSPKYLFRKEGQNVTLSCEQNLNHDAMYWYRQDPGQGLRLIYYSQIVNDFQKGDIAEGYSVSREKKESFPLTVTSAQKNPTAFYLCASSLRTSGEQYFGPGTRLTVT.

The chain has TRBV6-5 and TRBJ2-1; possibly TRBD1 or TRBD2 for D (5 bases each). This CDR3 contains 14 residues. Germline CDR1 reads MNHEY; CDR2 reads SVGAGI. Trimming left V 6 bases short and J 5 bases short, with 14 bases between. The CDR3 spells CASSPGPRHNEQFF. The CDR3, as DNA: TGTGCCAGCAGCCCGGGACCAAGACACAATGAGCAGTTCTTC.

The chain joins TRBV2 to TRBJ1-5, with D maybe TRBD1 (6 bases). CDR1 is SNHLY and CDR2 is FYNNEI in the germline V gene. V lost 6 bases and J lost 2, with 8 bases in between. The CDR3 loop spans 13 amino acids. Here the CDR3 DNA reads TGTGCCAGCAGACGGACAGGCAATCAGCCCCAGCATTTT. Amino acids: CASRRTGNQPQHF.

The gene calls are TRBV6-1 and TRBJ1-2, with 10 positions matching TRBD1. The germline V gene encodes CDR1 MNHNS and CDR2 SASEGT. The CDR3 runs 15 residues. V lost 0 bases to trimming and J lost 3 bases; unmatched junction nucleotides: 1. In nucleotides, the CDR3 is TGTGCCAGCAGTGAAGCCGGGACAGGGGACTATGGCTACACCTTC. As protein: CASSEAGTGDYGYTF.

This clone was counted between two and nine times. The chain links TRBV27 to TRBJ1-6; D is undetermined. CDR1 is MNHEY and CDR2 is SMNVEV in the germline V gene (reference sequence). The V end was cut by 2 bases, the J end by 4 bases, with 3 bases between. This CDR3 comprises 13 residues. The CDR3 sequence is CASSLGYNSPLHF. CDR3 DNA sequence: TGTGCCAGCAGTTTAGGGTATAATTCACCCCTCCACTTT.

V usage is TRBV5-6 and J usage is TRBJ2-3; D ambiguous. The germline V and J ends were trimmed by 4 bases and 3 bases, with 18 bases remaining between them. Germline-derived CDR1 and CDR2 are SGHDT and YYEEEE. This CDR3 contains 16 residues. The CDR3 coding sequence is TGTGCCAGCAGCGGCCAGAGGTCCTTCCCAACAGATACGCAGTATTTT. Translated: CASSGQRSFPTDTQYF.

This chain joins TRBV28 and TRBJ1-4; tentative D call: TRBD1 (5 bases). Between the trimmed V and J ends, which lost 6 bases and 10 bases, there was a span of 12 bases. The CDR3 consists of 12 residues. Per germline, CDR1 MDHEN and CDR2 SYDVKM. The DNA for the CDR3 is TGTGCCAGCAGCCCGCCGAGGGGAAAACTGTTTTTT. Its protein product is CASSPPRGKLFF.

DNA of the CDR3: TGTGCCAGCTCACCAGGACTAGCGGGGGACAATGAGCAGTTCTTC. Protein sequence: CASSPGLAGDNEQFF. This chain joins TRBV18 and TRBJ2-1; 13 positions match TRBD2. The germline V gene has CDR1 KGHSH and CDR2 LQKENI. The CDR3 is 15 amino acids. The ends lost 2 bases at V and 5 bases at J; junction bases unmatched: 0.

This CDR3 is CASSALGPLGEQYF. The CDR3 DNA reads as TGTGCCAGCAGCGCGCTGGGCCCTCTGGGGGAGCAGTACTTC. V and J are TRBV5-6 and TRBJ2-7, with D uncertain. The CDR3 has 14 amino acids. Trimming took 4 bases from V and 7 from J, leaving 18 bases between them. Per the germline V gene, CDR1 is SGHDT and CDR2 is YYEEEE.

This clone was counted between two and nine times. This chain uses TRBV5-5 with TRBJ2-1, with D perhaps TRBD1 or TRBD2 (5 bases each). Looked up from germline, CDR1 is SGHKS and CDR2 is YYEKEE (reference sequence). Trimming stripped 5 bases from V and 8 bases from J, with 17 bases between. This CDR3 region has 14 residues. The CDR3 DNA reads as TGTGCCAGCAGATCACACCTCGGGGCGGATGAGCAGTTCTTC. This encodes CASRSHLGADEQFF. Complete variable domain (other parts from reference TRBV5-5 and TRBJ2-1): DAGVTQSPTHLIKTRGQQVTLRCSPISGHKSVSWYQQVLGQGPQFIFQYYEKEERGRGNFPDRFSARQFPNYSSELNVNALLLGDSALYLCASRSHLGADEQFFGPGTRLTVL.

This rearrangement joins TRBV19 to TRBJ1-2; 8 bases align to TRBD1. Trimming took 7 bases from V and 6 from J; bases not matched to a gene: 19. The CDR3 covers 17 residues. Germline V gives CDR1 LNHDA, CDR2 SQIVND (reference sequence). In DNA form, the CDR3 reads TGTGCCAGTACCGGGACAGGCGACATTTTTAGAATCCATGGCTACACCTTC. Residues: CASTGTGDIFRIHGYTF.

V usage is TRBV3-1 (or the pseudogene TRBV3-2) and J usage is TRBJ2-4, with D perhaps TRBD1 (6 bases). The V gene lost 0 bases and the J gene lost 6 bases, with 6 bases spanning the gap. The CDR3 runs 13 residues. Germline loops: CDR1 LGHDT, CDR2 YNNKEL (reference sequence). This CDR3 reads CASSQDRGNIQYF. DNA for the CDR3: TGTGCCAGCAGCCAAGACAGGGGAAACATTCAGTACTTC.

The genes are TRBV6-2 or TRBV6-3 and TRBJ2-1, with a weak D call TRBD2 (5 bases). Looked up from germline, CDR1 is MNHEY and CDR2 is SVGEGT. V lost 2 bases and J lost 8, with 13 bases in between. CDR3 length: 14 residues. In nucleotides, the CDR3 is TGTGCCAGCAGTTACGAGGGCCTGGGCGATGAGCAGTTCTTC. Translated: CASSYEGLGDEQFF.

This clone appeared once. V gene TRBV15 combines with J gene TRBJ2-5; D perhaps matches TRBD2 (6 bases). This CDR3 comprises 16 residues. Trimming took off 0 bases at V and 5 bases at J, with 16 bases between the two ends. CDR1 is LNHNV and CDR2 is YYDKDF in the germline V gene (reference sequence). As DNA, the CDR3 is TGTGCCACCAGCAGAGATTCCGGGGCGGGGTCGGAGACCCAGTACTTC. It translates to CATSRDSGAGSETQYF.

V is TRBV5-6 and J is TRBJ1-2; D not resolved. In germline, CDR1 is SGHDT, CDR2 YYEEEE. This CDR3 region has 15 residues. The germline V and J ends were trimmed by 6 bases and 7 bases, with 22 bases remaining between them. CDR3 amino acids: CASTLYIYATSGYTF. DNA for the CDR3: TGTGCCAGCACCCTATATATTTATGCCACGAGTGGCTACACCTTC. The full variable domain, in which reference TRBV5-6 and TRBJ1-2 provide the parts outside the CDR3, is DAGVTQSPTHLIKTRGQQVTLRCSPKSGHDTVSWYQQALGQGPQFIFQYYEEEERQRGNFPDRFSGHQFPNYSSELNVNALLLGDSALYLCASTLYIYATSGYTFGSGTRLTVV.

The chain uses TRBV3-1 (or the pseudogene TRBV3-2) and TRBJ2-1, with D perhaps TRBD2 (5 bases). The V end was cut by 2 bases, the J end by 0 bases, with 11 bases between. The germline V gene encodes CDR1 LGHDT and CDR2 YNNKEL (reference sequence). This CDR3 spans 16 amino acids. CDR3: CASSQQIGSSYNEQFF. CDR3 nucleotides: TGTGCCAGCAGCCAACAAATTGGGAGCTCCTACAATGAGCAGTTCTTC.

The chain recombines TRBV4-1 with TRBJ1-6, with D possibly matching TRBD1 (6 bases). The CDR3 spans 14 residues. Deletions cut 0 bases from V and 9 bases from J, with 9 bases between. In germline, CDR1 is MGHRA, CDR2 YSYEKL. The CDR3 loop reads CASSQDQGGSPLHF. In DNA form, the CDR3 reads TGCGCCAGCAGCCAAGATCAAGGGGGTTCACCCCTCCACTTT.

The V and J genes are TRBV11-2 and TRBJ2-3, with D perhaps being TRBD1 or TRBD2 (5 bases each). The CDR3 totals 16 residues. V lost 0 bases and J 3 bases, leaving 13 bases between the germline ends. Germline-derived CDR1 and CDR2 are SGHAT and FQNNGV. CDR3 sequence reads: CASSLDLGGTTDTQYF. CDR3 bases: TGTGCCAGCAGCTTAGATCTTGGGGGAACTACAGATACGCAGTATTTT.